This entry lists 19 T cell receptor beta chains sequenced from one sample in a study of shared clonotypes between healthy human individuals. Using immunoSEQ multiplex PCR, the repertoire was profiled, and TCRdb retains in-frame clones only, with some absent. The table lists hundreds of thousands of clones, approximately 96% of them singletons. CD45RO-negative, CCR7-selected cells formed the naive CD8 fraction, which excluded terminally differentiated effector memory CD45RA+ cells. The sequenced sample consisted of naive CD8+ T cells sorted from blood. The source of these receptors is a woman aged 25-40 years in good health.

This chain joins TRBV28 and TRBJ1-1; D may be TRBD1 (6 bases). The V gene lost 3 bases and the J gene lost 3 bases, with 23 bases spanning the gap. Germline V CDR1 and CDR2: MDHEN, SYDVKM. This CDR3 spans 18 amino acids. The CDR3 DNA is TGTGCCAGCAGTTTCAACAGGGTTGGCGTTATTTTGGACACTGAAGCTTTCTTT. Its protein is CASSFNRVGVILDTEAFF.

The chain links TRBV13 to TRBJ2-7, with a possible D match to TRBD1 (6 bases). Germline CDR1 and CDR2: PRHDT and FYEKMQ (reference sequence). The CDR3 totals 13 residues. V lost 5 bases, J lost 4 bases, and 12 bases lay in between. CDR3 bases: TGTGCCAGCAGCCCCGGGACACCGTACGAGCAGTACTTC. It specifies CASSPGTPYEQYF.

V is TRBV5-6 and J is TRBJ2-5, with a tentative D call TRBD2 (5 bases). The CDR3 is 13 amino acids. V was cut by 4 bases and J by 0 bases, with 7 bases left in between. Per germline, CDR1 SGHDT and CDR2 YYEEEE. CDR3 nucleotides: TGTGCCAGCAGCGAGGGATACCAAGAGACCCAGTACTTC. Amino acids: CASSEGYQETQYF.

The CDR3 nucleotides are TGTGCCAGCAGTTACGGGACTAGGAACACCGGGGAGCTGTTTTTT. This gives the protein CASSYGTRNTGELFF. V usage is TRBV6-5 and J usage is TRBJ2-2, with TRBD2 identical over 8 bases. Germline V lookup: CDR1 MNHEY, CDR2 SVGAGI. The CDR3 is 15 amino acids. The ends lost 2 bases at V and 1 base at J; junction bases unmatched: 0.

This clone was counted a single time. V gene TRBV14 combines with J gene TRBJ2-7; 8 bases agree with TRBD2. The CDR3 sequence is 15 residues long. Germline CDR1 reads SGHDN; CDR2 reads FVKESK. J was trimmed by 7 bases and V by 1 base; bases with no gene match: 9. For the CDR3, the DNA is TGTGCCAGCAGCCAAGCTGCGGGAGGTATTTGGGAGCAGTACTTC. The encoded protein is CASSQAAGGIWEQYF. Using reference TRBV14 and TRBJ2-7 for the parts outside the CDR3, the full variable domain is EAGVTQFPSHSVIEKGQTVTLRCDPISGHDNLYWYRRVMGKEIKFLLHFVKESKQDESGMPNNRFLAERTGGTYSTLKVQPAELEDSGVYFCASSQAAGGIWEQYFGPGTRLTVT.

V and J are TRBV29-1 and TRBJ1-2, with 8 bases identical to TRBD1. The germline CDR1 and CDR2 sequences are SQVTM and ANQGSEA. V lost 4 bases, J lost 8 bases, and 6 bases stayed unmatched. The CDR3 extends over 12 amino acids. CDR3: CSVVETGAGYTF. Here the CDR3 DNA reads TGCAGCGTTGTTGAGACAGGGGCCGGCTACACCTTC.

Turning to this clone: A read error may account for a junction end that differs from germline. The chain employs TRBV19 and TRBJ1-5; D unresolved. The CDR3 totals 15 residues. Germline CDR1 and CDR2: LNHDA and SQIVND (reference sequence). The CDR3 sequence is CASSLTGYSSQPQHF. The CDR3 region has the DNA TGTGCCAGTAGTCTAACTGGTTATAGCAGTCAGCCCCAGCATTTT.

This chain links TRBV9 with TRBJ2-1; TRBD2 aligns across 9 bases. CDR1 and CDR2 from the germline V gene are SGDLS and YYNGEE. The trim removed 0 bases at V and 6 bases at J, leaving 4 bases unmatched. This CDR3 region has 15 residues. The DNA of the CDR3 is TGTGCCAGCAGCGTAGAGGGAGCGGGAGGCAATGAGCAGTTCTTC. Residues: CASSVEGAGGNEQFF.

The V gene is TRBV28, the J gene TRBJ1-3, with TRBD1 matching 10 bases. The length of the CDR3 is 16 residues. Germline V lookup: CDR1 MDHEN, CDR2 SYDVKM. J was trimmed by 4 bases and V by 5 bases; bases with no gene match: 8. DNA of the CDR3: TGTGCCAGCAGTCGGAGACAGGGGGCAATAGGAAACACCATATATTTT. Translating it yields CASSRRQGAIGNTIYF.

This clone is a singleton in its sample. The chain carries TRBV7-8 and TRBJ2-1, with D perhaps assigned TRBD1 or TRBD2 (7 bases each). Trimming took off 5 bases at V and 7 bases at J, with 18 bases between the two ends. The germline gives CDR1 SGHVS, CDR2 FQNEAQ. CDR3 size: 15 residues. The CDR3 spells CASSPSGGAKNEQFF. CDR3 nucleotides: TGTGCCAGCAGCCCCTCAGGGGGGGCCAAGAATGAGCAGTTCTTC.

The gene calls are TRBV9 and TRBJ1-1; weak D call: TRBD1 (5 bases). Trimming took 0 bases from V and 1 from J, leaving 7 bases between them. The CDR3 loop spans 14 amino acids. The V gene's germline CDR1 is SGDLS and CDR2 YYNGEE. Here the CDR3 reads CASSVGGQNTEAFF. The DNA for the CDR3 is TGTGCCAGCAGCGTAGGCGGACAGAACACTGAAGCTTTCTTT.

The chain employs TRBV27 and TRBJ2-3; D is possibly TRBD2 (5 bases). The V and J ends lost 5 bases and 3 bases respectively, with 12 bases between them. There are 14 residues in the CDR3. Germline values: CDR1 MNHEY, CDR2 SMNVEV (reference sequence). Here the CDR3 reads CASSPGIGTDTQYF. The CDR3 coding sequence is TGTGCCAGCAGTCCGGGAATTGGGACAGATACGCAGTATTTT.

The table lists this clone with a few counts. Here the CDR3 reads CASSSGTDNEKLFF. The CDR3 bases are TGTGCCAGCAGCTCCGGGACAGATAATGAAAAACTGTTTTTT. The chain combines TRBV7-9 with TRBJ1-4, with 7 nucleotides matching TRBD1. The CDR3 runs 14 residues. Germline loops: CDR1 SEHNR, CDR2 FQNEAQ (reference sequence). The J segment lost 4 bases and the V segment lost 4 bases, leaving 3 bases of the junction unmatched. The full variable domain, rest sourced from reference TRBV7-9 and TRBJ1-4, is DTGVSQNPRHKITKRGQNVTFRCDPISEHNRLYWYRQTLGQGPEFLTYFQNEAQLEKSRLLSDRFSAERPKGSFSTLEIQRTEQGDSAMYLCASSSGTDNEKLFFGSGTQLSVL.

The chain couples TRBV30 to TRBJ1-1; 8 bases line up with TRBD1. This CDR3 spans 15 amino acids. CDR1 is GTSNPN, CDR2 SVGIG, per germline (reference sequence). V shed 2 bases, J shed 3 bases, and the junction held 8 bases outside the gene matches. CDR3 amino acids: CAWSHGTGEDTEAFF. The CDR3 DNA reads TGTGCCTGGAGTCACGGGACAGGTGAGGACACTGAAGCTTTCTTT.

This chain connects TRBV2 to TRBJ2-1; 12 positions agree with TRBD2. V was pared by 4 bases and J by 5 bases, with 6 bases of the junction left unmatched. CDR3 length: 16 amino acids. Per germline, CDR1 SNHLY and CDR2 FYNNEI. The CDR3 nucleotides read TGTGCCAGCAGTGCCAAACTAGCGGGAGGTAACAATGAGCAGTTCTTC. Translating gives CASSAKLAGGNNEQFF.

The V gene is TRBV10-3, the J gene TRBJ2-1, with TRBD2 identical over 10 bases. In germline, CDR1 is ENHRY, CDR2 SYGVKD. The CDR3 is 17 residues long. V gave up 3 bases and J gave up 0 bases; unmatched junction bases: 5. For the CDR3, the DNA is TGTGCCATCAGTGACCCTGGACTAGCGGCCTCCTACAATGAGCAGTTCTTC. It specifies CAISDPGLAASYNEQFF.

The V call is TRBV30, the J call TRBJ2-7; the D gene is possibly TRBD2 (6 bases). This CDR3 is built from 12 residues. Germline-derived CDR1 and CDR2 are GTSNPN and SVGIG (reference sequence). V was cut by 1 base and J by 5 bases, with 9 bases left in between. The CDR3 nucleotides are TGTGCCTGGAGTGCTGGGGGGAACGAGCAGTACTTC. This gives the protein CAWSAGGNEQYF.

The V and J genes are TRBV11-3 and TRBJ1-1, with 7 positions matching TRBD1. Germline V lookup: CDR1 SGHNT, CDR2 YENEEA. This CDR3 contains 15 residues. Trimming took 1 base from V and 0 from J; bases not matched to a gene: 2. This chain's CDR3 is CASSLGRGLNTEAFF. DNA for the CDR3: TGTGCCAGCAGCTTAGGGAGGGGGCTGAACACTGAAGCTTTCTTT.

This clone was seen once. This chain links TRBV30 with TRBJ2-3, with TRBD2 matching over 8 bases. CDR1 and CDR2 from the germline V gene are GTSNPN and SVGIG (reference sequence). CDR3 length: 14 residues. J lost 5 bases, V lost 5 bases, and 9 bases had no gene match. The CDR3 region is CAWAREELGDTQYF. CDR3 nucleotides: TGTGCCTGGGCGCGGGAGGAGTTAGGAGATACGCAGTATTTT.